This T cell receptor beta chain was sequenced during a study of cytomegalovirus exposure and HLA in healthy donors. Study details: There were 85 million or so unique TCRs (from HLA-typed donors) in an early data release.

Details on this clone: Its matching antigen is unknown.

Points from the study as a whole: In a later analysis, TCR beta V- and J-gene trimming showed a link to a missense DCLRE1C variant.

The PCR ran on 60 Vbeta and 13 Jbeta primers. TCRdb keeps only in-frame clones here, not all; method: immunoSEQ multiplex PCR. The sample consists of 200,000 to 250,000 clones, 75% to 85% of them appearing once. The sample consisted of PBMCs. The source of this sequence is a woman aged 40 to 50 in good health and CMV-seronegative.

The CDR3 nucleotides read TGCAGCGTTTTGGACAGGGGGTTCAATGAGCAGTTCTTC. Encoded protein: CSVLDRGFNEQFF. The rearrangement links TRBV29-1 to TRBJ2-1; 10 bases fit TRBD1. Germline V gene lookup returns CDR1 SQVTM and CDR2 ANQGSEA. This CDR3 is built from 13 residues. Unmatched junction bases numbered 4, after V lost 5 bases and J lost 6 bases.